This T cell receptor (beta chain) was captured in a study of graft-versus-host responses after intestinal transplantation. About the research overall: Every recipient had anti-thymocyte globulin induction and two to three years of tacrolimus plus steroids.

Assay: immunoSEQ multiplex PCR; the TCRdb copy retains only in-frame clones and omits some. Seen here are nearly 15,000 clones, roughly three fifths observed once, and the top ten hold around 13%. Intraepithelial and lamina propria lymphocytes were released after the graft tissue was processed. Study-wide points: Individuals who had graft-donor T cell macrochimerism had allografts that showed high graft-versus-host to host-versus-graft clonal ratios. In recipient marrow, GvH clones were found, and some appeared first in ileum or blood.

The CDR3 length is 10 residues. Germline V lookup: CDR1 MGHDK, CDR2 SYGVNS. In the case of this clone: Its target is not known.

The receptor comes from a human patient who received an intestinal transplant, so some T cells may come from the graft donor. The sequences come from ileum tissue, collected 524 days after transplant. The chain uses TRBV25-1 and TRBJ1-1, with unresolved D. The CDR3 coding sequence is TGTGCTAGCCACGGCACTGAAGCTTTCTTT. Translated, it gives CASHGTEAFF.